This T cell receptor (beta chain) was captured in a study of shared clonotypes between healthy human individuals. Broader study findings: With several donors compared, 5% to 5.5% of naive CD4 clonotypes were shared.

The CDR3 has 12 residues. CDR1 and CDR2 (germline): MNHEY, SMNVEV (reference sequence). The V end was cut by 2 bases, the J end by 12 bases, with 11 bases between. A CD45RA-negative memory subset and a CD45RA+ naive subset were separated from the CD4+ cells. Here immunoSEQ multiplex PCR was the method, and the copy in TCRdb shows in-frame clones only, minus some. The sample yields about 2.5 million clones, around 93% seen once. On this clone itself: What it binds is unknown.

The source is a man aged 18-30 years in good health. Some clones in this sample may be carry-over from other donors' samples. Sequencing input: naive CD4+ T cells from PBMCs. This sample's subset: CD45RA+ positively selected. The chain joins TRBV27 to TRBJ2-1; D may correspond to TRBD1 or TRBD2 (6 bases each). The CDR3 nucleotides read TGTGCCAGCAGTTTAGGGGGGCGGATGCAGTTCTTC. This encodes CASSLGGRMQFF.